The present T cell receptor beta chain was sequenced within a study of cytomegalovirus exposure and HLA in healthy donors. The CDR3 contains 16 residues. Germline V gene lookup returns CDR1 MNHNS and CDR2 SASEGT. J was trimmed by 3 bases and V by 3 bases; bases with no gene match: 7. A note on this clone: Its cognate antigen is unknown.

Study-wide points: Because they were indistinguishable, some V segments, including TRBV6-2 and TRBV6-3, were excluded. Earlier results showed most TCR beta V segments being productive about 90% or about 30% of the time. Reportedly, a later analysis found an Asian-associated ancestry cluster had fewer N-insertions than the roughly 700-donor mean.

Use of 60 Vbeta and 13 Jbeta primers characterized the PCR. Clones were sequenced by immunoSEQ multiplex PCR, and TCRdb holds only the in-frame ones, with some missing. The sample lists 200,000 to 250,000 clones; about 80% were seen once. The TCR comes from a woman in her 30s in good health and CMV-seronegative. The V gene is TRBV6-1, the J gene TRBJ2-5; 10 nucleotides match TRBD2. Input material: PBMCs. This CDR3 reads CASSDTKRGGKETQYF. The CDR3 nucleotides are TGTGCCAGCAGTGACACCAAGCGGGGGGGAAAAGAGACCCAGTACTTC.